This T cell receptor beta chain came from a study of OX40 agonist ivuxolimab in advanced cancers. Whole-study context: Under the entry rules, prior anti-PD-1, anti-PD-L1 or anti-CTLA-4 therapy was allowed, and approximately 40% had some.

Measured with immunoSEQ multiplex PCR; TCRdb has only the in-frame clones, and not every one. The sample shows under 35,000 clones, around 80% of them seen only once. The germline CDR1 and CDR2 sequences are MNHNS and SASEGT. This CDR3 has 13 amino acids. V lost 7 bases, J lost 5 bases, and 6 bases stayed unmatched. The material was CD4+ or CD8+ T cells sorted from blood, obtained in a trial of the OX40 agonist ivuxolimab. This sequence joins TRBV6-1 and TRBJ2-5, with 8 bases that match TRBD2. The clonotype was recovered from an adult with an advanced solid tumor such as melanoma, head and neck, liver or kidney cancer. The CDR3 bases are TGTGCCAGCACCTACTCGGGGGGGGAGACCCAGTACTTC. As protein: CASTYSGGETQYF.